This TCR beta chain comes out of a study of cytomegalovirus exposure and HLA in healthy donors. A remark on this clone: Its target is not known.

V shed 6 bases and J 2 bases; nucleotides not matched to a gene: 1. This CDR3 spans 13 amino acids. Germline-derived CDR1 and CDR2 are MNHNY and SVGAGI (reference sequence). Vbeta (60) and Jbeta (13) primers were used in the PCR. The data were produced by immunoSEQ multiplex PCR, yet TCRdb's version contains in-frame clones alone and is incomplete. The table has 180,000 or so clones, 75% to 90% seen once. Findings and limits, study-wide: Both high specificity and high sensitivity reportedly marked the classifier's diagnosis of cytomegalovirus status.

Specimen: PBMCs. This chain uses TRBV6-6 with TRBJ1-5; 7 nucleotides agree with TRBD1. This receptor was obtained from a woman in her twenties or thirties in good health and CMV-seronegative. The chain's CDR3 is CASSTGGNQPQHF. The DNA for the CDR3 is TGTGCCAGCAGCACAGGGGGCAATCAGCCCCAGCATTTT.